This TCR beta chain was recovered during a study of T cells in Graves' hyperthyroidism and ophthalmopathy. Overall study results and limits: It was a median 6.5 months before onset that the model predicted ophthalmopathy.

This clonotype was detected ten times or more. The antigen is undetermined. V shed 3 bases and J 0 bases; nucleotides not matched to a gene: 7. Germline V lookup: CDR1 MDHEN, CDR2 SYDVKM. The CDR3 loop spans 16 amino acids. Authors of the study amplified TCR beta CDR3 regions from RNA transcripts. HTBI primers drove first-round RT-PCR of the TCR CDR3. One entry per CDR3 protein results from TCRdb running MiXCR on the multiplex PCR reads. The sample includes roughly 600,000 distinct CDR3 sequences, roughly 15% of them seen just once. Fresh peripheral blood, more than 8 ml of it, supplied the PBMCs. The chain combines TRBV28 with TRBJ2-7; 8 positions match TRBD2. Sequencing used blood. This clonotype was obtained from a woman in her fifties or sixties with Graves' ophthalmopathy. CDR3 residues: CASSFPRGRPSYEQYF. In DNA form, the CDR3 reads TGTGCCAGCAGTTTTCCTCGCGGGAGGCCCTCCTACGAGCAGTACTTC.